This T cell receptor (beta chain) was found in a study of T cell changes during pregnancy in multiple sclerosis. The ends were cut back, 5 bases at V and 5 bases at J, with 13 bases in the middle. The V gene's germline CDR1 is SGHAT and CDR2 FQNNGV. The CDR3 totals 14 residues. The repertoire was sequenced with immunoSEQ multiplex PCR; TCRdb's copy has only in-frame clones and lacks some. This sample has around 33,000 clones, with 90% to 95% found just once. Sequences were derived from CD4+ T cells from peripheral blood mononuclear cells, sampled after pregnancy. J is TRBJ1-5 and V is TRBV11-2; possible D gene TRBD1, 5 bases. The TCR originated in a female donor with multiple sclerosis, enrolled in a pregnancy study. The CDR3 nucleotides read TGTGCCAGCAGCACAAGCCCCAGGGATCAGCCCCAGCATTTT. Amino acid sequence: CASSTSPRDQPQHF.